The T cell receptor (beta chain) described here comes from a study of early T cells in non-severe SARS-CoV-2 infection. Study in general: Sequenced material consisted of bulk RNA (from unsorted whole blood), and chains were unpaired.

Study findings and constraints: In VDJdb matching, anti-spike CD8 responses were favored while private and CD4 specificities went missing.

Unique molecular identifiers were attached to individual cDNA molecules. Using its own MiXCR run on the 5' RACE reads, TCRdb lists one record per CDR3 protein. The sample has about 99,000 distinct CDR3 sequences; roughly 17% are singletons. The V gene's germline CDR1 is MNHNS and CDR2 SASEGT. The length of the CDR3 is 16 residues. V lost 6 bases to trimming and J lost 4 bases; unmatched junction nucleotides: 12. With regard to this clonotype: Its antigen is not known.

The sample taken for sequencing was whole blood. This receptor was identified in an adult who was a healthcare worker with PCR-confirmed SARS-CoV-2 infection or an uninfected control (not recorded which). This chain links TRBV6-1 with TRBJ2-7; 10 positions agree with TRBD1. For the CDR3, the DNA is TGTGCCAGCAGCCCGGACAGGGGGTCCAGTGTGTACGAGCAGTACTTC. This sequence encodes CASSPDRGSSVYEQYF.